The clone carrying this T cell receptor beta chain was counted ten times or more. The antigen is undetermined. The diagnostic basis comprised clinical symptoms, serum thyroxine and TRAb, thyroid ultrasound and orbital computed tomography. The PBMCs were sourced from fresh peripheral blood (around 9.9 ml). RNA transcripts gave rise to amplified TCR beta CDR3 regions. TCR CDR3 underwent first-round RT-PCR with the HTBI primer set. TCRdb re-called the multiplex PCR reads through MiXCR, storing one row per CDR3 protein. This table has around 700,000 distinct CDR3 sequences, 18% appearing once. Trimming cost V 6 bases and J 1 base, with 13 bases left between them. The CDR3 is made up of 14 amino acids. The data derive from a study of T cells in Graves' hyperthyroidism and ophthalmopathy. For the study at large: Specimen type is peripheral blood, collected at initial diagnosis prior to any treatment.

General study findings and limits: Ophthalmopathy stood apart from stable hyperthyroidism in a 13 V-J model.

Sequencing input: blood. The receptor was derived from a woman in her forties or fifties with Graves' hyperthyroidism that later progressed to Graves' ophthalmopathy. This sequence joins TRBV12-3 or TRBV12-4 and TRBJ2-7, with a weak D call TRBD1 (6 bases). Written as DNA, the CDR3 is TGTGCCAGCAGGTCGACAGGTTCTTCCTACGAGCAGTACTTC. Protein: CASRSTGSSYEQYF.